These 28 T cell receptor beta chains were sequenced from one sample in a study of T cells in localized non-small cell lung cancer. Libraries were prepared by immunoSEQ multiplex PCR; TCRdb keeps only in-frame clonotypes and omits some of them. This table has approximately 52,000 clones, roughly 90% appearing once. Here the sequenced sample was peripheral blood, taken before any cancer treatment. Every receptor here comes from a male donor aged 60 or older with stage III squamous cell lung carcinoma.

The rearrangement joins TRBV27 to TRBJ2-2, with D uncertain. This CDR3 is 14 amino acids long. The germline V and J ends were trimmed by 4 bases and 5 bases, with 11 bases remaining between them. The germline CDR1 and CDR2 sequences are MNHEY and SMNVEV (reference sequence). The CDR3 is CASSYLKVTGELFF. In DNA, the CDR3 is TGTGCCAGCAGTTACCTCAAGGTGACCGGGGAGCTGTTTTTT.

The V and J genes are TRBV19 and TRBJ2-3; D is unclear. The V gene's germline CDR1 is LNHDA and CDR2 SQIVND (reference sequence). V shed 8 bases and J shed 3 bases, with 9 bases lying between them. The CDR3 covers 12 residues. The CDR3 sequence: CASSKLTDTQYF. CDR3 nucleotide sequence: TGTGCCAGTTCCAAACTTACAGATACGCAGTATTTT.

The chain has TRBV19 and TRBJ2-1; TRBD2 agrees at 12 bases. Trimming took 5 bases from V and 9 from J; bases not matched to a gene: 11. The CDR3 is 16 residues long. Germline V lookup: CDR1 LNHDA, CDR2 SQIVND (reference sequence). In nucleotides, the CDR3 is TGTGCCAGTAGTTATATAGCTAGCGGGGGGGGTAGTGAGCAGTTCTTC. Protein: CASSYIASGGGSEQFF.

J is TRBJ1-1 and V is TRBV19; the match to TRBD1 covers 7 bases. Trimming at V came to 3 bases and at J to 2 bases, leaving 3 bases not matched to a gene. Germline V gene sequence: CDR1 LNHDA, CDR2 SQIVND (reference sequence). There are 14 residues in the CDR3. The CDR3 sequence: CASSIDRANTEAFF. CDR3 sequence (DNA): TGTGCCAGTAGTATCGACAGGGCCAACACTGAAGCTTTCTTT.

The chain carries TRBV19 and TRBJ1-4; no definite D call. The germline V gene encodes CDR1 LNHDA and CDR2 SQIVND (reference sequence). The V end lost 4 bases, the J end lost 1 base, and 10 bases lay between the germline ends. CDR3 length: 15 amino acids. The CDR3 DNA reads as TGTGCCAGTAGTACGTCCGGAGGAACTAATGAAAAACTGTTTTTT. As protein: CASSTSGGTNEKLFF.

The genes are TRBV5-8 and TRBJ1-3, with 9 bases identical to TRBD1. Germline CDR1 and CDR2: SGHTS and YDEGEE. The V segment lost 4 bases and the J segment 8 bases; nucleotides outside the gene matches: 10. CDR3 size: 15 residues. The CDR3 region is CASSTGQGGGDTIYF. The DNA for the CDR3 is TGTGCCAGCAGCACGGGACAGGGCGGAGGTGACACCATATATTTT.

This sequence joins TRBV7-2 and TRBJ2-7; D may be TRBD2 (5 bases). Trimming stripped 1 base from V and 12 bases from J, with 22 bases between. Germline V gives CDR1 SGHTA, CDR2 FQGNSA. This CDR3 region has 15 residues. For the CDR3, the DNA is TGTGCCAGCAGCTTAGGGCGGACTGAGCTTTCCGGGTTGTACTTC. Encoded protein: CASSLGRTELSGLYF.

J is TRBJ1-1 and V is TRBV19; D may be TRBD1 (5 bases). Germline CDR1 and CDR2: LNHDA and SQIVND (reference sequence). V lost 11 bases, J lost 5 bases, and 15 bases lay in between. The CDR3 totals 12 residues. The CDR3 coding sequence is TGTGCCCCCCATGCCCGGGGGACTGAAGCTTTCTTT. This gives the protein CAPHARGTEAFF.

In its sample, this clone was seen once. This chain's CDR3 is CASSLTPTGTGYNEQFF. The CDR3 DNA sequence: TGTGCCAGCAGCTTAACCCCCACCGGGACAGGGTACAATGAGCAGTTCTTC. V gene TRBV7-2 combines with J gene TRBJ2-1; 9 bases match TRBD1. Germline trimming cut 2 bases from V and 4 bases from J; bases unmatched to any gene: 9. The CDR3 has 17 amino acids. Germline loops: CDR1 SGHTA, CDR2 FQGNSA.

V gene TRBV28 combines with J gene TRBJ1-6; the D is unclear. Deletions cut 7 bases from V and 3 bases from J, with 19 bases between. Germline CDR1 is MDHEN and CDR2 is SYDVKM. The CDR3 consists of 17 residues. The CDR3 is CASTLRLGGDYNSPLHF. CDR3 sequence (DNA): TGTGCCAGCACCTTAAGGTTGGGCGGGGACTATAATTCACCCCTCCACTTT.

The rearrangement joins TRBV7-6 to TRBJ2-3; D gene ambiguous. Germline lookup yields CDR1 SGHVS and CDR2 FNYEAQ. This CDR3 is 13 amino acids long. Trimming pared 5 bases from V and 3 bases from J, leaving 9 bases between. CDR3 sequence: CASSGFGTDTQYF. The DNA for the CDR3 is TGTGCCAGCAGCGGATTTGGTACAGATACGCAGTATTTT.

This clone was detected only a few times. A junction boundary mismatches the germline segment, possibly from a read error. This chain links TRBV7-9 with TRBJ2-5; D is unclear. From germline, CDR1 is SEHNR and CDR2 FQNEAQ (reference sequence). The CDR3 runs 15 residues. This CDR3 is CASSSSAGLGTLPDF. The CDR3 bases are TGTGCCAGCAGCTCCTCGGCCGGGTTGGGCACCCTGCCGGACTTC.

The chain recombines TRBV27 with TRBJ2-1, with D hard to call. Per the germline V gene, CDR1 is MNHEY and CDR2 is SMNVEV (reference sequence). The V end lost 0 bases, the J end lost 8 bases, and 14 bases lay between the germline ends. The CDR3 is 15 residues long. The CDR3 reads CASSLSGPLWDEQFF. In nucleotides, the CDR3 is TGTGCCAGCAGTTTATCGGGCCCCCTTTGGGATGAGCAGTTCTTC.

The V call is TRBV7-2, the J call TRBJ2-1; the match to TRBD2 covers 11 bases. The CDR3 runs to 16 residues. Per the germline V gene, CDR1 is SGHTA and CDR2 is FQGNSA. V shed 6 bases and J 6 bases; nucleotides not matched to a gene: 10. The CDR3 sequence is CASSPTSGAGRNEQFF. The CDR3 coding sequence is TGTGCCAGCAGTCCGACTAGCGGGGCCGGACGCAATGAGCAGTTCTTC.

This clone was picked up one time. Germline and junction disagree at one end, which may indicate a read error. The same CDR3 also results from other DNA sequences found in this sample. The gene calls are TRBV18 and TRBJ2-3; D is ambiguous. Germline V lookup: CDR1 KGHSH, CDR2 LQKENI. The CDR3 runs 13 residues. The CDR3: CASSPPSTDTQYF. The CDR3 nucleotides read TGTGCCAGCTCTCCACCTAGCACAGATACGCAGTATTTT.

Written as DNA, the CDR3 is TGTGCCAGCAGCCCCGGGCCCTTTCTGAACACTGAAGCTTTCTTT. The encoded protein is CASSPGPFLNTEAFF. The chain couples TRBV27 to TRBJ1-1; D is uncertain. Germline V gene data show CDR1 as MNHEY and CDR2 as SMNVEV (reference sequence). The CDR3 contains 15 residues. V shed 6 bases and J shed 0 bases, with 14 bases lying between them.

CDR3 DNA sequence: TGTGCCAGCAATTTGGGACTAGCGCCAGATACGCAGTATTTT. As protein: CASNLGLAPDTQYF. The rearrangement uses TRBV6-1 and TRBJ2-3; 10 bases align to TRBD2. This CDR3 is 14 amino acids long. CDR1 and CDR2 from the germline V gene are MNHNS and SASEGT. V was clipped by 7 bases and J by 4 bases; unmatched bases: 5.

The rearrangement uses TRBV5-1 and TRBJ2-2; 8 bases map to TRBD2. The CDR3 is 15 amino acids. After removal of 4 bases from V and 5 bases from J, the junction contained 7 bases not matched to a gene. Germline CDR1 is SGHRS and CDR2 is YFSETQ. In nucleotides, the CDR3 is TGCGCCAGCAGCCCTCGGGAGGGTTTGACCGGGGAGCTGTTTTTT. Protein sequence: CASSPREGLTGELFF.

The chain combines TRBV5-1 with TRBJ2-1; D remains ambiguous. V was cut by 6 bases and J by 7 bases, with 17 bases left in between. CDR3 length equals 14 residues. Germline loops: CDR1 SGHRS, CDR2 YFSETQ. The CDR3 region is CASTLAADTNEQFF. The CDR3 bases are TGCGCCAGCACCCTTGCGGCCGATACGAATGAGCAGTTCTTC.

The V gene is TRBV2, the J gene TRBJ2-3; D remains unclear. V lost 5 bases, J lost 3 bases, and 6 bases lay in between. This CDR3 comprises 12 residues. Per germline, CDR1 SNHLY and CDR2 FYNNEI. This CDR3 is CASSSSTDTQYF. The CDR3 DNA is TGTGCCAGCAGTTCGTCAACAGATACGCAGTATTTT.

The chain employs TRBV5-5 and TRBJ2-2; the D call may be TRBD1 or TRBD2 (5 bases each). Germline-derived CDR1 and CDR2 are SGHKS and YYEKEE (reference sequence). CDR3 length: 17 residues. Trimming cost V 2 bases and J 0 bases, with 14 bases left between them. In DNA form, the CDR3 reads TGTGCCAGCAGCTTTAACGGGGCCGGCGCGAACACCGGGGAGCTGTTTTTT. It specifies CASSFNGAGANTGELFF.

Here the CDR3 reads CASKAGGISTDTQYF. CDR3 nucleotides: TGTGCCAGCAAGGCAGGGGGCATTAGCACAGATACGCAGTATTTT. V and J are TRBV6-5 and TRBJ2-3; TRBD1 matches 8 bases. Trimming cost V 7 bases and J 0 bases; bases outside gene matches: 6. This CDR3 region has 15 residues. Germline V gene lookup returns CDR1 MNHEY and CDR2 SVGAGI.

V gene TRBV11-2 combines with J gene TRBJ2-7; D might be TRBD1 (5 bases). Germline assignment: CDR1 SGHAT and CDR2 FQNNGV. The V end was cut by 6 bases, the J end by 2 bases, with 14 bases between. The CDR3 length is 14 residues. Here the CDR3 reads CASSRSLTAYEQYF. In DNA form, the CDR3 reads TGTGCCAGCAGTCGGAGCCTGACAGCCTACGAGCAGTACTTC.

This clone has just one count. This rearrangement joins TRBV30 to TRBJ2-1; D ambiguous. CDR3 length equals 10 residues. The V gene lost 2 bases and the J gene lost 6 bases, with 2 bases spanning the gap. Germline CDR1 and CDR2: GTSNPN and SVGIG (reference sequence). CDR3: CAWSINEQFF. In DNA, the CDR3 is TGTGCCTGGAGTATCAATGAGCAGTTCTTC.

The chain employs TRBV19 and TRBJ1-3; D is unclear. The CDR3 covers 13 residues. Trimming left V 7 bases short and J 4 bases short, with 11 bases between. Germline CDR1 reads LNHDA; CDR2 reads SQIVND (reference sequence). In nucleotides, the CDR3 is TGTGCCAGTACTTCATCAGGCGGAAACACCATATATTTT. Protein: CASTSSGGNTIYF. The whole variable domain, remainder taken from reference TRBV19 and TRBJ1-3, is DGGITQSPKYLFRKEGQNVTLSCEQNLNHDAMYWYRQDPGQGLRLIYYSQIVNDFQKGDIAEGYSVSREKKESFPLTVTSAQKNPTAFYLCASTSSGGNTIYFGEGSWLTVV.

This clone was seen a single time. DNA for the CDR3: TGCGCCAGCAGAATAGGTGGGACCAGCGCCTACGAGCAGTACTTC. It codes for CASRIGGTSAYEQYF. The chain uses TRBV5-1 and TRBJ2-7; either TRBD1 or TRBD2 may supply D (5 bases each). Trimming stripped 5 bases from V and 2 bases from J, with 17 bases between. This CDR3 comprises 15 residues. In germline, CDR1 is SGHRS, CDR2 YFSETQ.

This chain links TRBV28 with TRBJ2-7, with a possible D match to TRBD1 (6 bases). Trimming cost V 5 bases and J 0 bases, with 14 bases left between them. Germline CDR1 and CDR2: MDHEN and SYDVKM. There are 15 residues in the CDR3. The CDR3 region is CASSTSGQNSYEQYF. CDR3 nucleotide sequence: TGTGCCAGCAGTACCTCCGGACAGAACTCCTACGAGCAGTACTTC.

The chain carries TRBV10-3 and TRBJ1-4; no reliable D call. This CDR3 comprises 13 residues. V was clipped by 4 bases and J by 5 bases, with 8 bases between them. CDR1 and CDR2 (germline): ENHRY, SYGVKD. In nucleotides, the CDR3 is TGTGCCATCAGTGCCTGGGGAAATGAAAAACTGTTTTTT. It specifies CAISAWGNEKLFF.